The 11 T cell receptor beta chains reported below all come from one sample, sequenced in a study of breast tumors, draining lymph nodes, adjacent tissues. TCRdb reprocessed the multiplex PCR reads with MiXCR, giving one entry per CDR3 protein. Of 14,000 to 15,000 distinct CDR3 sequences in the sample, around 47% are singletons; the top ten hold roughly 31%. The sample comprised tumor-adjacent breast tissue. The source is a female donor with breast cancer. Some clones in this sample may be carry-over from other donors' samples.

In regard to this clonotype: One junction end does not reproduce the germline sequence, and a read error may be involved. CDR3 region: CASSHSIGMYQETQYF. In DNA form, the CDR3 reads TGTGCCAGCAGTCACTCGATTGGAATGTACCAAGAGACCCAGTACTTC. V and J are TRBV6-5 and TRBJ2-5, with no clear D. The CDR3 has 16 amino acids. Per the germline V gene, CDR1 is MNHEY and CDR2 is SVGAGI.

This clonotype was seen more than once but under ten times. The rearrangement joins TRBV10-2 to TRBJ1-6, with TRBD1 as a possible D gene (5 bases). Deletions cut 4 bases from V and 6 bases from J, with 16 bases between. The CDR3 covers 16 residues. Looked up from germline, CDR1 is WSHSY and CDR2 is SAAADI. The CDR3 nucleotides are TGCGCCAGCAGTGGAGGGGTAAGAGATGCTAATTCACCCCTCCACTTT. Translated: CASSGGVRDANSPLHF.

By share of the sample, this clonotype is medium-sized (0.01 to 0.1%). CDR3 bases: TGTGCCAGCAGCCTCGGGACAGGGCGACGTGGCTACACCTTC. It is translated as CASSLGTGRRGYTF. This rearrangement joins TRBV5-8 to TRBJ1-2; 9 nucleotides agree with TRBD1. CDR1 is SGHTS, CDR2 YDEGEE, per germline. The J segment lost 7 bases and the V segment lost 4 bases, leaving 8 bases of the junction unmatched. There are 14 residues in the CDR3.

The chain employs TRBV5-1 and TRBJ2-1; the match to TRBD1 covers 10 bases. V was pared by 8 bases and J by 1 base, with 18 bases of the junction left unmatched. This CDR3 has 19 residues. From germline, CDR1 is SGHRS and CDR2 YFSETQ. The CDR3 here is CASKGGDRGLSTSYNEQFF. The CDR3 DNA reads TGCGCCAGTAAGGGAGGGGACAGGGGATTAAGTACGTCCTACAATGAGCAGTTCTTC.

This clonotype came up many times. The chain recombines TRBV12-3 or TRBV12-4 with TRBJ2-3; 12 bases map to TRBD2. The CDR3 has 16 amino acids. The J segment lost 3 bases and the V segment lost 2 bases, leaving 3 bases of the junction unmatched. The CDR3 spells CASSLRLAGATDTQYF. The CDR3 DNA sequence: TGTGCCAGCAGTTTACGACTAGCGGGGGCAACAGATACGCAGTATTTT.

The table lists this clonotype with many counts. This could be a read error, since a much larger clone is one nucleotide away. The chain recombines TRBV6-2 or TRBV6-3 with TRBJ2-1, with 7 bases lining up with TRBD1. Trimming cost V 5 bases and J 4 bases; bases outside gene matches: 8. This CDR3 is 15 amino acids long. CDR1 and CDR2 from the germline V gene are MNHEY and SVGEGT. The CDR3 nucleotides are TGTGCCAGCAGTCACTGGGACAGAGAGTACAATGAGCAGTTCTTC. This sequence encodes CASSHWDREYNEQFF.

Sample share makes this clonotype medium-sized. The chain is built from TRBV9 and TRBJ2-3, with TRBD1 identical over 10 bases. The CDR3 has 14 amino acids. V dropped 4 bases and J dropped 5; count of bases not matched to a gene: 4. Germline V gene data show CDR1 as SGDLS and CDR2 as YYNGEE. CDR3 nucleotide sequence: TGTGCCAGCAGCCCCGGACAGGGGGAAGATACGCAGTATTTT. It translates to CASSPGQGEDTQYF.

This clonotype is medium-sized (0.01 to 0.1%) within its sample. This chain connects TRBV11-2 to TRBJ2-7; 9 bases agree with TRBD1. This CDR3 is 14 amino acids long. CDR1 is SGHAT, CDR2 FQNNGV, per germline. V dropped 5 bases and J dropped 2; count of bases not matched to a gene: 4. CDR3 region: CASSETGGAYEQYF. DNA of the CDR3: TGTGCCAGCAGCGAAACAGGGGGCGCCTACGAGCAGTACTTC.

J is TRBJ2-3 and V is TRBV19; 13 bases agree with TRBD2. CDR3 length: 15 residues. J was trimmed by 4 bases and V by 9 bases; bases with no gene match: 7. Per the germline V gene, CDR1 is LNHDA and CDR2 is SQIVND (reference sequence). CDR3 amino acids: CASRLAGGLSDTQYF. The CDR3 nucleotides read TGTGCCAGCAGACTAGCGGGAGGCTTGTCAGATACGCAGTATTTT.

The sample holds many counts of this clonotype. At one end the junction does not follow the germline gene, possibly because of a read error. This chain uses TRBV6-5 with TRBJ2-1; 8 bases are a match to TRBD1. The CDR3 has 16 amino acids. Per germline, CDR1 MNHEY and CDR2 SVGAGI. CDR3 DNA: TGTGCCAGCAGTCACTCGACGGGACAGGTTTACAATGAGCAGTTCTTC. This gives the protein CASSHSTGQVYNEQFF.

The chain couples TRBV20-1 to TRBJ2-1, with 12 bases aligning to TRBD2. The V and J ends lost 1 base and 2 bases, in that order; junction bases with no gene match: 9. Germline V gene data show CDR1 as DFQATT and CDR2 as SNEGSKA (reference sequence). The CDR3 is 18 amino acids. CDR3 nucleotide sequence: TGCAGTGCTAGAGGGGGACTAGCGGGCCAAGGAACCTACAATGAGCAGTTCTTC. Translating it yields CSARGGLAGQGTYNEQFF.